The 14 T cell receptor beta chains reported below all come from one sample, sequenced in a study of CD8 T cells in ankylosing spondylitis. TCRdb independently ran MiXCR on the 5' RACE reads; one entry per CDR3 protein. The table records about 750,000 distinct CDR3 sequences, roughly 19% of them present only once. General study results and limits: For ankylosing spondylitis blood, a TCR beta motif of 7 to 9 highly homologous variants appeared characteristic.

These receptors' targets are unknown. What was sequenced was blood, either unsorted or a sorted T cell fraction (not recorded which). The receptors derive from a male donor with ankylosing spondylitis.

This clonotype was counted many times. J is TRBJ2-2 and V is TRBV24-1; possible D gene TRBD1, 6 bases. This CDR3 has 16 amino acids. V lost 3 bases and J lost 6, with 16 bases in between. Germline V CDR1 and CDR2: KGHDR, SFDVKD. The CDR3 protein is CATSDPTGPRAGELFF. The CDR3 coding sequence is TGTGCCACCAGTGATCCGACAGGACCCAGGGCCGGGGAGCTGTTTTTT.

This clonotype was counted only a few times. The gene calls are TRBV11-1 and TRBJ2-1; 14 nucleotides align to TRBD2. Trimming removed 5 bases from V and 5 bases from J; junction bases left unmatched: 11. The CDR3 is made up of 18 amino acids. Per germline, CDR1 SGHAT and CDR2 FQDESV (reference sequence). DNA of the CDR3: TGTGCCAGCAGCGTCCTGACTAGCGGGAGGGAAGACGACAATGAGCAGTTCTTC. Amino acids: CASSVLTSGREDDNEQFF.

Many counts were recorded for this clonotype. The chain joins TRBV27 to TRBJ2-7; 7 bases align to TRBD2. Germline values: CDR1 MNHEY, CDR2 SMNVEV (reference sequence). This CDR3 contains 13 residues. V was clipped by 2 bases and J by 4 bases; unmatched bases: 2. CDR3: CASSLAGVYEQYF. CDR3 in DNA: TGTGCCAGCAGTTTAGCGGGAGTATACGAGCAGTACTTC.

J is TRBJ2-5 and V is TRBV4-2; 11 bases are shared with TRBD2. V trimming: 3 bases; J trimming: 4 bases; junction bases outside the gene matches: 16. This CDR3 is 19 amino acids long. CDR1 LGHNA and CDR2 YNFKEQ come from the germline V gene. CDR3 sequence reads: CASSQAGGLAARLGETQYF. DNA for the CDR3: TGTGCCAGCAGCCAGGCCGGGGGACTAGCGGCCAGGTTAGGAGAGACCCAGTACTTC.

The chain links TRBV5-1 to TRBJ1-1, with D possibly TRBD1 on 5 matching bases. Germline V lookup: CDR1 SGHRS, CDR2 YFSETQ. V shed 4 bases and J shed 4 bases, with 14 bases lying between them. The CDR3 runs to 14 residues. CDR3 bases: TGCGCCAGCAGCGAGAGGGAGGGGACCACTGAAGCTTTCTTT. Encoded protein: CASSEREGTTEAFF.

This clonotype was detected only a few times. The chain is built from TRBV9 and TRBJ1-1; a weak D match, TRBD1 (5 bases). With 0 bases removed from V and 0 bases from J, the gap between germline ends came to 12 bases. The CDR3 extends over 16 amino acids. Germline V gene lookup returns CDR1 SGDLS and CDR2 YYNGEE. The CDR3 DNA reads TGTGCCAGCAGCGTAGGAGAAGGGGTTGTGAACACTGAAGCTTTCTTT. Translated: CASSVGEGVVNTEAFF.

J is TRBJ2-5 and V is TRBV2, with 9 bases that match TRBD2. Germline V gene lookup returns CDR1 SNHLY and CDR2 FYNNEI. The V and J ends lost 1 base and 2 bases, in that order; junction bases with no gene match: 8. The CDR3 is made up of 17 amino acids. The CDR3 bases are TGTGCCAGCAGTGAAGGGGGGAGAGCGGGGGGACAAGAGACCCAGTACTTC. It codes for CASSEGGRAGGQETQYF. Variable domain in full (rest from reference TRBV2 and TRBJ2-5): EPEVTQTPSHQVTQMGQEVILRCVPISNHLYFYWYRQILGQKVEFLVSFYNNEISEKSEIFDDQFSVERPDGSNFTLKIRSTKLEDSAMYFCASSEGGRAGGQETQYFGPGTRLLVL.

The V call is TRBV7-8, the J call TRBJ1-4; D unclear. V lost 5 bases to trimming and J lost 0 bases, with 13 bases between them. CDR3 length: 16 residues. The germline V gene has CDR1 SGHVS and CDR2 FQNEAQ. This CDR3 reads CASSIRPYATNEKLFF. The CDR3, as DNA: TGTGCCAGCAGCATACGACCTTACGCAACTAATGAAAAACTGTTTTTT.

The chain is built from TRBV7-9 and TRBJ2-1; D perhaps matches TRBD1 (5 bases). V was pared by 4 bases and J by 8 bases, with 18 bases between. Germline V gives CDR1 SEHNR, CDR2 FQNEAQ (reference sequence). This CDR3 spans 15 amino acids. The CDR3 loop reads CASSYIGVGGDEQFF. In DNA, the CDR3 is TGTGCCAGCAGCTACATAGGGGTAGGCGGAGATGAGCAGTTCTTC.

The chain has TRBV7-3 and TRBJ1-5, with D hard to call. CDR1 and CDR2 from the germline V gene are SGHTA and FQGTGA. Trimming removed 1 base at V and 3 bases at J, with 10 bases between. This CDR3 is built from 15 residues. Here the CDR3 DNA reads TGTGCCAGCAGCTTAAAGGGTACTGACAATCAGCCCCAGCATTTT. Protein: CASSLKGTDNQPQHF.

This clonotype has a handful of counts. J is TRBJ2-7 and V is TRBV19; 8 bases fit TRBD1. Per the germline V gene, CDR1 is LNHDA and CDR2 is SQIVND (reference sequence). The CDR3 totals 14 residues. V shed 3 bases and J 5 bases; nucleotides not matched to a gene: 6. In DNA form, the CDR3 reads TGTGCCAGTAGTATCGGACAGGGTGGCAACGAGCAGTACTTC. Its protein product is CASSIGQGGNEQYF.

At least ten counts were recorded for this clonotype. Its ends do not fully match the called genes, so a read error is possible. The chain links TRBV5-1 to TRBJ2-1, with 8 positions matching TRBD1. Germline-derived CDR1 and CDR2 are SGHRS and YFSETQ. The CDR3 is 14 amino acids. The CDR3 nucleotides read TGTGCCAGCAGTTTGGGACAGGTCTACAATGAGCAGTTCTTC. It translates to CASSLGQVYNEQFF.

This clonotype has just a few counts. The gene calls are TRBV6-2 or TRBV6-3 and TRBJ1-5; D is uncertain. Trimming cost V 0 bases and J 3 bases, with 9 bases left between them. This CDR3 comprises 15 residues. The germline CDR1 and CDR2 sequences are MNHEY and SVGEGT. This CDR3 reads CASSYSFGYNQPQHF. DNA for the CDR3: TGTGCCAGCAGTTACTCGTTCGGTTACAATCAGCCCCAGCATTTT.

The chain joins TRBV20-1 to TRBJ2-3; 9 positions match TRBD2. This CDR3 comprises 15 residues. Germline V gene sequence: CDR1 DFQATT, CDR2 SNEGSKA (reference sequence). V lost 4 bases to trimming and J lost 2 bases; unmatched junction nucleotides: 7. CDR3 nucleotides: TGCAGTGCTACCGGGACTAGCTCCGCCACAGATACGCAGTATTTT. It specifies CSATGTSSATDTQYF.